This TCR beta chain derives from a study of T cells in localized non-small cell lung cancer. Study-wide findings and caveats: Exceeding tumor, uninvolved adjacent lung had the highest T cell clonality. There were a median roughly 60 of the top 100 tumor clones appearing in adjacent lung. It remains possible that heterogeneity exists, since only one tumor region was sequenced.

Samples of adjacent lung (free of atypia) were collected at least 2 cm from the tumor margin. In regard to this clone: Antigen unknown.

The V gene's germline CDR1 is WSHSY and CDR2 SAAADI. The length of the CDR3 is 12 residues. Trimming shortened V by 5 bases and J by 3 bases, and 7 bases separated the two germline ends. TCRdb keeps only in-frame clones here, not all; method: immunoSEQ multiplex PCR. The sample carries more than 1,500 clones, roughly 25% recorded once. Material: normal lung tissue next to the tumor, obtained before any cancer treatment. The rearrangement links TRBV10-2 to TRBJ1-1; no reliable D call. The clonotype originates from an older female donor with stage I lung adenocarcinoma. The DNA of the CDR3 is TGCGCCAGCAGTCCAGAATACACTGAAGCTTTCTTT. This sequence encodes CASSPEYTEAFF.